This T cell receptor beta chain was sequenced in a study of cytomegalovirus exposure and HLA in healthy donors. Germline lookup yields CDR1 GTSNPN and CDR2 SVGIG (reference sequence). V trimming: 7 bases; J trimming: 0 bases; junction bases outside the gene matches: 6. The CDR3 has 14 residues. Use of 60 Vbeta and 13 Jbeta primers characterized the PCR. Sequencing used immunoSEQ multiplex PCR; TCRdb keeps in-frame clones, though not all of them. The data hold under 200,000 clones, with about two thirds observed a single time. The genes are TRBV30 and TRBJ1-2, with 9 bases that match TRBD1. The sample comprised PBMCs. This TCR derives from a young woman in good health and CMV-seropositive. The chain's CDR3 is CASDRDRANYGYTF. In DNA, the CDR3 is TGTGCCTCCGACCGGGACAGGGCTAACTATGGCTACACCTTC.